Below, one TCR beta chain is given with its context. The sample comes from a study of blood T cell repertoires in COVID-19. This CDR3 region has 14 residues. V was trimmed by 8 bases and J by 0 bases, leaving 10 bases between them. CDR1 is LGHNT and CDR2 is FRNRAP in the germline V gene. Sequencing was performed with immunoSEQ multiplex PCR; in TCRdb, only in-frame clones are kept and a portion is missing. The sample includes approximately 470,000 clones, approximately 86% of them seen just once. This sequence joins TRBV12-5 and TRBJ2-2; D may be TRBD2 (6 bases). Sequencing used PBMCs or T cells enriched from blood (not recorded which). This TCR came from a young woman who had recovered from COVID-19. CDR3 nucleotides: TGTGCTAGTTCCGGGGACTCGAACACCGGGGAGCTGTTTTTT. Translating gives CASSGDSNTGELFF.